Listed below are T cell receptor beta chains from one sample, sequenced in a study of cytomegalovirus exposure and HLA in healthy donors. The table came from immunoSEQ multiplex PCR; TCRdb's copy has only in-frame clones and leaves some out. The table shows tens of thousands of clones, with nearly 70% occurring only once. The sequencing input was PBMCs. These receptors all come from a man younger than 40 in good health and CMV-seronegative. The CDR3 runs from the conserved cysteine through the conserved F or W. Fields, in order: CDR3 DNA, CDR3 protein, J gene, V gene, clone size, D gene. A D gene is named only where the DNA matches it firmly. Clone size is given for some rows only: seen once, a few or many times, or a class if the clone is expanded.

cdr3_nt: TGTGCCAGTATGGTCGGGAGAGAAGCTTTCTTT
cdr3_aa: CASMVGREAFF
j_call: TRBJ1-1
v_call: TRBV19
clone_size: NA
d_call: NA

cdr3_nt: TGTGCCAGCAGTTACTCCGCCGGGAGCTCCTACAATGAGCAGTTCTTC
cdr3_aa: CASSYSAGSSYNEQFF
j_call: TRBJ2-1
v_call: TRBV6-5
clone_size: NA
d_call: NA

cdr3_nt: TGTGCCAGCAGCTTAGGGCAGGGGAGCAATCAGCCCCAGCATTTT
cdr3_aa: CASSLGQGSNQPQHF
j_call: TRBJ1-5
v_call: TRBV7-2
clone_size: NA
d_call: NA

cdr3_nt: TGTGCCAGCAGTTACGAGGGCACTGGGGCCAACGTCCTGACTTTC
cdr3_aa: CASSYEGTGANVLTF
j_call: TRBJ2-6
v_call: TRBV6-5
clone_size: NA
d_call: NA

cdr3_nt: TGCAGCGTACGACTGAGGATAAGTGTTTCTGGGGCCAACGTCCTGACTTTC
cdr3_aa: CSVRLRISVSGANVLTF
j_call: TRBJ2-6
v_call: TRBV29-1
clone_size: NA
d_call: NA

cdr3_nt: TGTGCCAGCAGTTACTCGGCTACAGCAGCCAAAAACATTCAGTACTTC
cdr3_aa: CASSYSATAAKNIQYF
j_call: TRBJ2-4
v_call: TRBV6-5
clone_size: NA
d_call: NA

cdr3_nt: TGTGCCAGCTCACCGGAGGGCAGGAGCGCAGCTTTCTTT
cdr3_aa: CASSPEGRSAAFF
j_call: TRBJ1-1
v_call: TRBV18
clone_size: NA
d_call: NA

cdr3_nt: TGTGCCAGCAGCGTAGAAGCGGGGGGACTGGAGCAGTACTTC
cdr3_aa: CASSVEAGGLEQYF
j_call: TRBJ2-7
v_call: TRBV9
clone_size: NA
d_call: TRBD2

cdr3_nt: TGTGCCAGCTCATCGGAGAGCACTGAAGCTTTCTTT
cdr3_aa: CASSSESTEAFF
j_call: TRBJ1-1
v_call: TRBV18
clone_size: NA
d_call: NA

cdr3_nt: TGTGCCACCAGCAAGAGGGCCGCAAAGGGGGAGCTGTTTTTT
cdr3_aa: CATSKRAAKGELFF
j_call: TRBJ2-2
v_call: TRBV15
clone_size: NA
d_call: NA

cdr3_nt: TGTGCCAGCAGGCCACAGGGGCTCTCGGGCTATGGCTACACCTTC
cdr3_aa: CASRPQGLSGYGYTF
j_call: TRBJ1-2
v_call: TRBV6-6
clone_size: NA
d_call: TRBD1

cdr3_nt: TGTGCCAGCAGTACGGGACAGATGAACACTGAAGCTTTCTTT
cdr3_aa: CASSTGQMNTEAFF
j_call: TRBJ1-1
v_call: TRBV6-1
clone_size: few
d_call: TRBD1

cdr3_nt: TGTGCCAGCAGCCAACGAAGGGCTAGCGGGGGGTCCAACATTCAGTACTTC
cdr3_aa: CASSQRRASGGSNIQYF
j_call: TRBJ2-4
v_call: TRBV4-2
clone_size: NA
d_call: TRBD2

cdr3_nt: TGTGCCAGCAGCTCCCAGACTAGCGGGAGCTACGAGCAGTACTTC
cdr3_aa: CASSSQTSGSYEQYF
j_call: TRBJ2-7
v_call: TRBV7-9
clone_size: NA
d_call: TRBD2

cdr3_nt: TGCGCCAGCAGTTCGAGGGATACGCAGTATTTT
cdr3_aa: CASSSRDTQYF
j_call: TRBJ2-3
v_call: TRBV5-1
clone_size: NA
d_call: NA

cdr3_nt: TGTGCCAGCAGCCACGATGAGATGACTAGCGGGAGTACGTACGAGCAGTACTTC
cdr3_aa: CASSHDEMTSGSTYEQYF
j_call: TRBJ2-7
v_call: TRBV13
clone_size: few
d_call: TRBD2

cdr3_nt: TGCAGCGTTCAAACTAGCGGGAGTTACAATGAGCAGTTCTTC
cdr3_aa: CSVQTSGSYNEQFF
j_call: TRBJ2-1
v_call: TRBV29-1
clone_size: NA
d_call: TRBD2

cdr3_nt: TGTGCCAGCAGTTACGCAGCAGGGGAACGACACGAGCAGTACTTC
cdr3_aa: CASSYAAGERHEQYF
j_call: TRBJ2-7
v_call: TRBV6-5
clone_size: NA
d_call: NA

cdr3_nt: TGTGCCAGCAGCTTGGTTGTGGGGGGTCCCACCGGGGAGCTGTTTTTT
cdr3_aa: CASSLVVGGPTGELFF
j_call: TRBJ2-2
v_call: TRBV5-4
clone_size: medium-sized
d_call: NA

cdr3_nt: TGTGCCAGCAGCCCCGGACAGATGAACACTGAAGCTTTCTTT
cdr3_aa: CASSPGQMNTEAFF
j_call: TRBJ1-1
v_call: TRBV7-8
clone_size: NA
d_call: NA

cdr3_nt: TGTGCCAGCAGCAACCCGACAGGGTTAGGAGAGACCCAGTACTTC
cdr3_aa: CASSNPTGLGETQYF
j_call: TRBJ2-5
v_call: TRBV28
clone_size: NA
d_call: TRBD1

cdr3_nt: TGTGCCAGCAGCCAAGATCAACGGCGGACCATATATTTT
cdr3_aa: CASSQDQRRTIYF
j_call: TRBJ1-3
v_call: TRBV4-2
clone_size: few
d_call: NA

cdr3_nt: TGTGCCAGCAGCCAAGATGCGAACCAAGAGACCCAGTACTTC
cdr3_aa: CASSQDANQETQYF
j_call: TRBJ2-5
v_call: TRBV4-2
clone_size: NA
d_call: NA

cdr3_nt: TGTGCCAGCAGTTGGACAGCGGCTAACTATGGCTACACCTTC
cdr3_aa: CASSWTAANYGYTF
j_call: TRBJ1-2
v_call: TRBV6-7
clone_size: NA
d_call: NA

cdr3_nt: TGTGCCAGCAGCCCGAGACTAGCGGGGGGGCAAGAGACCCAGTACTTC
cdr3_aa: CASSPRLAGGQETQYF
j_call: TRBJ2-5
v_call: TRBV7-8
clone_size: few
d_call: TRBD2

cdr3_nt: TGTGCCATCAGTGCAACCGGGACACCGAGGGAGCCCCAGCATTTT
cdr3_aa: CAISATGTPREPQHF
j_call: TRBJ1-5
v_call: TRBV10-3
clone_size: NA
d_call: NA

cdr3_nt: TGCGCCAGCAGCCGGGACAGGGGGCTCCTCTCCTACGAGCAGTACTTC
cdr3_aa: CASSRDRGLLSYEQYF
j_call: TRBJ2-7
v_call: TRBV10-1
clone_size: NA
d_call: TRBD1

cdr3_nt: TGTGCCAGTAGTAGAGTCGGAACTAATGAAAAACTGTTTTTT
cdr3_aa: CASSRVGTNEKLFF
j_call: TRBJ1-4
v_call: TRBV19
clone_size: NA
d_call: NA

cdr3_nt: TGTGCCAGCTCCCACTTTGGGACAGGTTCGGACGAGCAGTACTTC
cdr3_aa: CASSHFGTGSDEQYF
j_call: TRBJ2-7
v_call: TRBV25-1
clone_size: NA
d_call: TRBD1

cdr3_nt: TGTGCCAGCAGCCCGACAGTAAATTACGAGCAGTACTTC
cdr3_aa: CASSPTVNYEQYF
j_call: TRBJ2-7
v_call: TRBV6-5
clone_size: NA
d_call: NA

cdr3_nt: TGTGCCAGCAGCCCACAGGGGGCTGTAAATTCACCCCTCCACTTT
cdr3_aa: CASSPQGAVNSPLHF
j_call: TRBJ1-6
v_call: TRBV2
clone_size: NA
d_call: TRBD1

cdr3_nt: TGTGCTAGCAGCGCCCTAATGAACACTGAAGCTTTCTTT
cdr3_aa: CASSALMNTEAFF
j_call: TRBJ1-1
v_call: TRBV7-7
clone_size: NA
d_call: NA

cdr3_nt: TGTGCCAGCAGTTACTCCGGACAGTACAATGAGCAGTTCTTC
cdr3_aa: CASSYSGQYNEQFF
j_call: TRBJ2-1
v_call: TRBV6-5
clone_size: NA
d_call: NA